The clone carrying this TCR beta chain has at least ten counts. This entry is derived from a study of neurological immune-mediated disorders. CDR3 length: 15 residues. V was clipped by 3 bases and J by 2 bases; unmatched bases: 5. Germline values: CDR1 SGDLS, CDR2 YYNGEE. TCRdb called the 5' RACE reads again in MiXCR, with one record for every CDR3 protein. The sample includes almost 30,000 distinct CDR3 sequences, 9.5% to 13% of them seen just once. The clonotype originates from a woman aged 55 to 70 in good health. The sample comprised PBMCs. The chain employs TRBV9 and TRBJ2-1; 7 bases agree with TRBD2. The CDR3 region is CASSGLAVPYNEQFF. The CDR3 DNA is TGTGCCAGCAGCGGGCTAGCGGTACCCTACAATGAGCAGTTCTTC.